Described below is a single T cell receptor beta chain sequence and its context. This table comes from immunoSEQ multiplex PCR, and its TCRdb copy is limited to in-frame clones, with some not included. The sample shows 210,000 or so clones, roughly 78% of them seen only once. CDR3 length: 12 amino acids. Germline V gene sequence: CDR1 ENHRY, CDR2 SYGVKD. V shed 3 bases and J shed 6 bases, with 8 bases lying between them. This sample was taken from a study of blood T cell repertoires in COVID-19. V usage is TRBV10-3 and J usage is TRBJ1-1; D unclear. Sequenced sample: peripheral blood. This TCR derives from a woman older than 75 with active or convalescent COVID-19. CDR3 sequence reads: CAISDYSPEAFF. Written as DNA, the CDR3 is TGTGCCATCAGTGATTATTCCCCTGAAGCTTTCTTT.